This T cell receptor (beta chain) was sequenced in a study of early T cells in non-severe SARS-CoV-2 infection. At least ten counts were recorded for this clonotype. Unique molecular identifiers were attached to individual cDNA molecules. MiXCR, run by TCRdb on the 5' RACE reads, gives a single entry per CDR3 protein. Found here are roughly 46,000 distinct CDR3 sequences, roughly a tenth of them singletons; the top ten hold 5% to 6.5%. The CDR3 length is 13 residues. Trimming removed 2 bases at V and 10 bases at J, with 13 bases between. CDR1 and CDR2 from the germline V gene are MGHRA and YSYEKL. Sequencing was performed on whole blood, taken at baseline. This sequence was found in an adult who was a healthcare worker with PCR-confirmed SARS-CoV-2 infection or an uninfected control (not recorded which). The rearrangement uses TRBV4-1 and TRBJ2-3, with D uncertain. As DNA, the CDR3 is TGCGCCAGCAGCCAAACTTCGGTAGGGTCGCAGTATTTT. Translation gives CASSQTSVGSQYF.